One and the same sample provided the 4 T cell receptor beta chains below, sequenced in a study of T cell repertoires in cytomegalovirus infection. TCRdb reanalysed the reads using MiXCR and keeps one entry per CDR3 protein. The table shows approximately 500,000 distinct CDR3 sequences, with roughly 12% occurring only once. The material sequenced was PBMCs. Receptors originate from a human donor in good health (CMV status not recorded). Some clones in this sample may be carry-over from other donors' samples.

At least ten counts were recorded for this clonotype. The genes are TRBV7-6 and TRBJ2-2; perhaps TRBD1 as D (6 bases). This CDR3 region has 18 residues. Trimming cost V 1 base and J 3 bases, with 18 bases left between them. CDR1 and CDR2 from the germline V gene are SGHVS and FNYEAQ. CDR3 region: CASSLGGRGSTYTGELFF. DNA for the CDR3: TGTGCCAGCAGCTTAGGAGGCAGGGGATCGACCTACACCGGGGAGCTGTTTTTT.

This clonotype was recorded at least ten times. V usage is TRBV27 and J usage is TRBJ1-1; D perhaps matches TRBD1 (5 bases). Germline loops: CDR1 MNHEY, CDR2 SMNVEV (reference sequence). The CDR3 is made up of 17 amino acids. Trimming took 3 bases from V and 1 from J, leaving 18 bases between them. The CDR3 bases are TGTGCCAGCAGTTTGTCCCGGGACTCCTTATCGAACACTGAAGCTTTCTTT. Its translation: CASSLSRDSLSNTEAFF.

This clonotype was found a few times. CDR3 sequence: CASSIHREYYGYTF. CDR3 nucleotide sequence: TGTGCCAGTAGTATTCACAGGGAATACTATGGCTACACCTTC. The rearrangement links TRBV19 to TRBJ1-2; D may be TRBD1 (6 bases). Trimming shortened V by 3 bases and J by 3 bases, and 11 bases separated the two germline ends. CDR3 length: 14 residues. Germline-derived CDR1 and CDR2 are LNHDA and SQIVND (reference sequence).

This clonotype occurred many times. This chain links TRBV5-6 with TRBJ1-1; D gene uncertain. Trimming removed 4 bases from V and 8 bases from J, with 9 bases in between. This CDR3 is 11 amino acids long. CDR1 is SGHDT and CDR2 is YYEEEE in the germline V gene. CDR3 region: CASSGGVEAFF. Here the CDR3 DNA reads TGTGCCAGCAGCGGTGGGGTAGAAGCTTTCTTT.